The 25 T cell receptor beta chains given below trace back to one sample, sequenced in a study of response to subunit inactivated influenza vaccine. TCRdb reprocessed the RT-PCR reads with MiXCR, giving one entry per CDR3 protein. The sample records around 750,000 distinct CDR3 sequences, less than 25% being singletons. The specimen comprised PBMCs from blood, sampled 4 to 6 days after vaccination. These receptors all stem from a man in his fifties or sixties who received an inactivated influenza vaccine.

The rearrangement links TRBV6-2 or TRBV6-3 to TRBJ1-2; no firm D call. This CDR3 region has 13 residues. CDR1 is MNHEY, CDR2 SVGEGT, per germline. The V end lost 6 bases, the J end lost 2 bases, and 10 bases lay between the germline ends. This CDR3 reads CASRAPGNYGYTF. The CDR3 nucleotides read TGTGCCAGCAGGGCACCTGGGAACTATGGCTACACCTTC.

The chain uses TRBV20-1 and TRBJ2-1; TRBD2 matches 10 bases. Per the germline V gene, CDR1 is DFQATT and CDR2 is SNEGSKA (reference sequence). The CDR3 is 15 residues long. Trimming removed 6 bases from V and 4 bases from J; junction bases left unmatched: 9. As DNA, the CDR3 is TGCAGTGCCCCGAGACTAGCGGGTTATTACAATGAGCAGTTCTTC. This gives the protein CSAPRLAGYYNEQFF.

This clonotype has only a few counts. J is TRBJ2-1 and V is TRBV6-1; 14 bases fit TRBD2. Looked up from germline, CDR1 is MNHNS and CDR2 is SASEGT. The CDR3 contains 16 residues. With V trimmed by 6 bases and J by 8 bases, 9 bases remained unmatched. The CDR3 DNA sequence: TGTGCCAGCAGAAGGACTAGCGGGGGGAGGTTCGATGAGCAGTTCTTC. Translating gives CASRRTSGGRFDEQFF.

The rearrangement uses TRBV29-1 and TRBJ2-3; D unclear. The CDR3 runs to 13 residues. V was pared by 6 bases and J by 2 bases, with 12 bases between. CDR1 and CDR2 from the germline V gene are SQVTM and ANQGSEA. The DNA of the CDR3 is TGCAGCGTAGACCGGAGTACCACAGATACGCAGTATTTT. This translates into CSVDRSTTDTQYF.

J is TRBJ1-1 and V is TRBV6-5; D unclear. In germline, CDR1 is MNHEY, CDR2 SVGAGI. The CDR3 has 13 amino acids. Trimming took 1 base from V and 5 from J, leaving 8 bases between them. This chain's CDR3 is CASSYLMQTEAFF. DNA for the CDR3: TGTGCCAGCAGTTACTTAATGCAGACTGAAGCTTTCTTT.

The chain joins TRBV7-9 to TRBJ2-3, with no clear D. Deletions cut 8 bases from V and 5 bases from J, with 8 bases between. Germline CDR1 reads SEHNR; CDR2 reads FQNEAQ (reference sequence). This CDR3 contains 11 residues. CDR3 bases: TGTGCCAGCCGACCAAGAGATACGCAGTATTTT. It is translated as CASRPRDTQYF.

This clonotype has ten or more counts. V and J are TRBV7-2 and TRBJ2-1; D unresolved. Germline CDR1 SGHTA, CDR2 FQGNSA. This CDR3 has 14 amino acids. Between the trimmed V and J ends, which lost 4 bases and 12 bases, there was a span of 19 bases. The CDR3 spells CASSSTTQSPRQFF. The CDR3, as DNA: TGTGCCAGCAGCTCCACAACCCAAAGTCCGCGGCAGTTCTTC.

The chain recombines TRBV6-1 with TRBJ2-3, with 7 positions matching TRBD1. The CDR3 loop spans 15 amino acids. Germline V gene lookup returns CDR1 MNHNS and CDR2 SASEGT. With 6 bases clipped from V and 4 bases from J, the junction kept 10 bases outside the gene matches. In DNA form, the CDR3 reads TGTGCCAGCAGCCAACCACAGGGGATGGCAGATACGCAGTATTTT. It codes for CASSQPQGMADTQYF.

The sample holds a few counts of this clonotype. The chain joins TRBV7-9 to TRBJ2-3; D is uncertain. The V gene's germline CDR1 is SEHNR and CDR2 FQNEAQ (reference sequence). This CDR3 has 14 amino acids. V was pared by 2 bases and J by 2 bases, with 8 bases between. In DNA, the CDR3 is TGTGCCAGCAGCTTAATCTCCATCACAGATACGCAGTATTTT. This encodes CASSLISITDTQYF.

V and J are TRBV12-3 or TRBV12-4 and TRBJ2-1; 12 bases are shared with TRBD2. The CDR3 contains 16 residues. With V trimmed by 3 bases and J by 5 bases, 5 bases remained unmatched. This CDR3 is CASSLRLAGVHNEQFF. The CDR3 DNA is TGTGCCAGCAGTTTGCGACTAGCGGGAGTTCACAATGAGCAGTTCTTC.

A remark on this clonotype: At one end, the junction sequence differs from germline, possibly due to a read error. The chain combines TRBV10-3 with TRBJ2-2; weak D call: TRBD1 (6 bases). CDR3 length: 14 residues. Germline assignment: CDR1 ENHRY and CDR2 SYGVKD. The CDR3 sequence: CTIRRDTNTGELFF. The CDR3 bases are TGTACCATCAGACGGGACACGAACACCGGGGAGCTGTTTTTT.

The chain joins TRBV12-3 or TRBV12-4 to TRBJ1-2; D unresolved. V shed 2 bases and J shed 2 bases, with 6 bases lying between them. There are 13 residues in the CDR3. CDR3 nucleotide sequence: TGTGCCAGCAGTTTACTAGGGAACTATGGCTACACCTTC. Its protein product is CASSLLGNYGYTF.

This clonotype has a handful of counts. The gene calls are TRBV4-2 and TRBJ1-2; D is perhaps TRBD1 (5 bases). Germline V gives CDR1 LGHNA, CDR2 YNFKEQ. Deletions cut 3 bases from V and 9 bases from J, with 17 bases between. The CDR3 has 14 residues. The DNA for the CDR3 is TGTGCCAGCAGCCAGGAGGTGGGGGACGATCGCTACACCTTC. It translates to CASSQEVGDDRYTF.

The CDR3 loop reads CASSLHGTNEKLFF. DNA for the CDR3: TGTGCCAGCAGCCTTCACGGAACTAATGAAAAACTGTTTTTT. This chain connects TRBV7-2 to TRBJ1-4; no clear D. The ends were cut back, 5 bases at V and 1 base at J, with 8 bases in the middle. Per germline, CDR1 SGHTA and CDR2 FQGNSA. CDR3 length: 14 residues.

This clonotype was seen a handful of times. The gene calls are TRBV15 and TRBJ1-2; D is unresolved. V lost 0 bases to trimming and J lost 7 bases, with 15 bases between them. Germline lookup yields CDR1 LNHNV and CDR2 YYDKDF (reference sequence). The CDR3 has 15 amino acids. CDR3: CATSRDLGQAVGYTF. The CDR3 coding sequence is TGTGCCACCAGCAGAGATCTTGGGCAGGCTGTTGGCTACACCTTC.

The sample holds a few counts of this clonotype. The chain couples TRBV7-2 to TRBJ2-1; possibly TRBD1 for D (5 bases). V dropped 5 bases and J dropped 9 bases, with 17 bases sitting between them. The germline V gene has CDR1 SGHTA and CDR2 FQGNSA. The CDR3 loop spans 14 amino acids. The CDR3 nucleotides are TGTGCCAGCAGCCCTGGGGCTCAATCGGGTGAGCAGTTCTTC. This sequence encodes CASSPGAQSGEQFF.

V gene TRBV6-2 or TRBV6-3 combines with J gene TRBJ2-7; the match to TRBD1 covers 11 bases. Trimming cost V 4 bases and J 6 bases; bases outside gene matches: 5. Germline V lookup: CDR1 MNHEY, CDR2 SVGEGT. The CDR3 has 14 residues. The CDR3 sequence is CASSLSGTGGEQYF. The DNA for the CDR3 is TGTGCCAGCAGTTTGTCCGGGACAGGGGGCGAGCAGTACTTC.

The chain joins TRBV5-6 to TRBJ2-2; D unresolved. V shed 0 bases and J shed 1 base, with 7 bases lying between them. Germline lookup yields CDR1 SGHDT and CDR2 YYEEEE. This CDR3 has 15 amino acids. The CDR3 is CASSLALENTGELFF. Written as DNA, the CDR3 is TGTGCCAGCAGCTTGGCCTTAGAGAACACCGGGGAGCTGTTTTTT.

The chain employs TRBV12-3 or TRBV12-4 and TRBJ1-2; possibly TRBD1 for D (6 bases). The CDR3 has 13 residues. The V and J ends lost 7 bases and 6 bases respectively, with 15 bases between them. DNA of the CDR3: TGTGCCAGCACCCAGGGGAGAAGAGATGGCTACACCTTC. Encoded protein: CASTQGRRDGYTF.

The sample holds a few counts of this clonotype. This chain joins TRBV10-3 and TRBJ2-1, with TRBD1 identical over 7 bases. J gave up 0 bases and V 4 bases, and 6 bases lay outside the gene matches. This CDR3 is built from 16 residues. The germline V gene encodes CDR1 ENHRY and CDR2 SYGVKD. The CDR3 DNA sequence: TGTGCCATCAGTGGACCGGGGACAGCCTCCTACAATGAGCAGTTCTTC. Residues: CAISGPGTASYNEQFF.

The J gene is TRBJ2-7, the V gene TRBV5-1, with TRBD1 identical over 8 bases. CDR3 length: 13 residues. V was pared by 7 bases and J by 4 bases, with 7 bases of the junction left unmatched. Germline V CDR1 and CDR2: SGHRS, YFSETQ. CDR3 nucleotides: TGCGCCAGCTTGACAGGGGTGATGTACGAGCAGTACTTC. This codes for CASLTGVMYEQYF.

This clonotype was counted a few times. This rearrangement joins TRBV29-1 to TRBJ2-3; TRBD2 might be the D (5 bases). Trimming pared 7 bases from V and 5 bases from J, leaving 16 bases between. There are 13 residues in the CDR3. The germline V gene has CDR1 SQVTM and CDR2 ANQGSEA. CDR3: CSAQVGVRDTQYF. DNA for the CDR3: TGCAGCGCTCAGGTCGGGGTGCGAGATACGCAGTATTTT.

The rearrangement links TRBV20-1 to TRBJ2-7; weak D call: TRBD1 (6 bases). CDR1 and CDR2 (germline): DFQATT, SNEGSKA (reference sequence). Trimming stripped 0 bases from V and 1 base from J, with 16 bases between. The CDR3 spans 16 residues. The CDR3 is CSARERGQGLSYEQYF. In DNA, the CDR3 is TGCAGTGCTAGAGAACGGGGCCAGGGGCTTTCCTACGAGCAGTACTTC.

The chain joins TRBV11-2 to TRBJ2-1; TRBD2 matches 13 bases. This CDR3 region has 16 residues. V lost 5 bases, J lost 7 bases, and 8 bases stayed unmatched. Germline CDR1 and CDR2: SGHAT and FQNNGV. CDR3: CASSTLAGGPGNEQFF. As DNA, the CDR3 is TGTGCCAGCAGCACACTAGCGGGAGGGCCGGGGAATGAGCAGTTCTTC.

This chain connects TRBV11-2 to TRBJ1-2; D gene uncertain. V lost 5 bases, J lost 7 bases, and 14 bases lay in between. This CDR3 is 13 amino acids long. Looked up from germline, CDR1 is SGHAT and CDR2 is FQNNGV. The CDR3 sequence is CASSPPGVAGYTF. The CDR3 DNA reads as TGTGCCAGCAGCCCCCCGGGTGTAGCTGGCTACACCTTC.